The 26 T cell receptor beta chains given below trace back to one sample, sequenced in a study of blood T cells in healthy people across ages. A sample-barcoded 5' primer and a J-beta primer mix were used in a second PCR of about 7 to 12 cycles. MiXCR, applied by TCRdb to the 5' RACE reads, yields one record per CDR3 protein. This table holds hundreds of thousands of distinct CDR3 sequences, 32% found once. The sequenced sample was blood. These receptors were obtained from a woman over 75 in good health.

This clonotype was recorded a few times. The chain joins TRBV7-3 to TRBJ2-1; TRBD2 aligns across 13 bases. Germline assignment: CDR1 SGHTA and CDR2 FQGTGA. The length of the CDR3 is 15 residues. The V segment lost 5 bases and the J segment 8 bases; nucleotides outside the gene matches: 6. The CDR3 here is CASSALAGGTDEQFF. The CDR3 DNA reads as TGTGCCAGCAGCGCACTAGCGGGGGGGACGGATGAGCAGTTCTTC.

Turning to this clonotype: Possible read error: a much larger clone is one base away. The gene calls are TRBV7-2 and TRBJ2-1; TRBD2 might be the D (5 bases). The CDR3 is 12 residues long. Germline V CDR1 and CDR2: SGHTA, FQGNSA. CDR3 loop: CASSRVREEQCF. The DNA for the CDR3 is TGTGCCAGCAGCCGAGTCCGGGAAGAGCAGTGCTTC.

This chain joins TRBV28 and TRBJ2-5; 9 bases match TRBD2. This CDR3 region has 17 residues. The V gene end was trimmed by 5 bases and the J gene end by 4 bases; junction bases not matched to a gene: 14. In germline, CDR1 is MDHEN, CDR2 SYDVKM. This CDR3 reads CASSTWGAGGSVETQYF. The CDR3 DNA is TGTGCCAGCAGTACCTGGGGGGCGGGGGGGTCAGTAGAGACCCAGTACTTC.

This clonotype came up many times. This chain joins TRBV5-6 and TRBJ2-7; 7 bases agree with TRBD1. The ends lost 2 bases at V and 4 bases at J; junction bases unmatched: 3. The germline CDR1 and CDR2 sequences are SGHDT and YYEEEE. The CDR3 runs to 13 residues. The CDR3 region is CASSLDREYEQYF. The CDR3 DNA sequence: TGTGCCAGCAGCTTAGACAGGGAATACGAGCAGTACTTC.

In regard to this clonotype: Possible read error: a much larger clone is one base away. This sequence joins TRBV25-1 and TRBJ2-3; weak D call: TRBD2 (6 bases). This CDR3 region has 14 residues. Germline CDR1 MGHDK, CDR2 SYGVNS. The CDR3 sequence: CASSELRVADTRYF. CDR3 DNA sequence: TGTGCCAGCAGTGAATTAAGGGTAGCGGATACGCGGTATTTT.

Many counts were recorded for this clonotype. With a much larger clone just one base away, this may be a read error. The rearrangement uses TRBV20-1 and TRBJ2-6; D is perhaps TRBD1 (5 bases). Germline values: CDR1 DFQATT, CDR2 SNEGSKA (reference sequence). The CDR3 is 15 residues long. This chain's CDR3 is CSAREGSSGANVRTF. CDR3 nucleotides: TGCAGTGCTAGAGAAGGTAGCTCTGGGGCCAACGTCCGGACTTTC.

This clonotype has a handful of counts. The chain links TRBV4-2 to TRBJ1-5; unclear D gene. CDR1 LGHNA and CDR2 YNFKEQ come from the germline V gene. The CDR3 sequence is 14 residues long. V lost 1 base to trimming and J lost 5 bases, with 9 bases between them. The CDR3 reads CASSQGHGDQPQHF. As DNA, the CDR3 is TGTGCCAGCAGCCAAGGACACGGGGATCAGCCCCAGCATTTT.

This clonotype was recorded at least ten times. The chain carries TRBV28 and TRBJ2-7, with TRBD1 matching over 10 bases. The J segment lost 5 bases and the V segment lost 4 bases, leaving 8 bases of the junction unmatched. The germline CDR1 and CDR2 sequences are MDHEN and SYDVKM. The CDR3 runs to 15 residues. CDR3 in DNA: TGTGCCAGCAGTTCGCCGGGACAGGGGCTTAACGAGCAGTACTTC. Amino acids: CASSSPGQGLNEQYF.

This clonotype was detected many times. This sequence joins TRBV7-3 and TRBJ2-1; D gene ambiguous. CDR1 and CDR2 from the germline V gene are SGHTA and FQGTGA. The V gene lost 1 base and the J gene lost 0 bases, with 13 bases spanning the gap. The CDR3 spans 17 residues. The CDR3 DNA reads as TGTGCCAGCAGCTTAATATCAACAGCAAGCTCCTACAATGAGCAGTTCTTC. Protein product: CASSLISTASSYNEQFF.

In this sample, this clonotype turned up a few times. The chain combines TRBV5-5 with TRBJ2-2; D is unclear. The CDR3 is 15 amino acids. V gave up 0 bases and J gave up 4 bases, with 10 bases separating them. CDR1 is SGHKS, CDR2 YYEKEE, per germline (reference sequence). This CDR3 is CASSLGPRATGELFF. Here the CDR3 DNA reads TGTGCCAGCAGCTTGGGACCCCGGGCCACCGGGGAGCTGTTTTTT.

This clonotype was seen at least ten times. V gene TRBV27 combines with J gene TRBJ1-2, with 8 bases that match TRBD1. Germline values: CDR1 MNHEY, CDR2 SMNVEV (reference sequence). Trimming took 6 bases from V and 6 from J; bases not matched to a gene: 6. CDR3 length: 13 residues. This chain's CDR3 is CASSPQQGDGYTF. DNA for the CDR3: TGTGCCAGCAGCCCGCAACAGGGGGATGGCTACACCTTC.

In this sample, this clonotype turned up many times. This chain joins TRBV28 and TRBJ2-6, with no clear D. The length of the CDR3 is 14 residues. Germline V gene sequence: CDR1 MDHEN, CDR2 SYDVKM. With 3 bases removed from V and 3 bases from J, the gap between germline ends came to 6 bases. DNA of the CDR3: TGTGCCAGCAGTTTTCGGAGTGGGGCCAACGTCCTGACTTTC. Amino acid sequence: CASSFRSGANVLTF.

Ten or more counts support this clonotype. J is TRBJ2-1 and V is TRBV2; 10 nucleotides align to TRBD2. This CDR3 is built from 18 residues. V dropped 3 bases and J dropped 0; count of bases not matched to a gene: 8. Per the germline V gene, CDR1 is SNHLY and CDR2 is FYNNEI. In nucleotides, the CDR3 is TGTGCCAGCAGTGACTCTAGCGGGGGCGTGAGCTCCTACAATGAGCAGTTCTTC. This codes for CASSDSSGGVSSYNEQFF.

This clonotype showed up many times. The J gene is TRBJ2-1, the V gene TRBV12-3 or TRBV12-4, with 7 bases identical to TRBD2. CDR3 size: 15 residues. V shed 1 base and J 6 bases; nucleotides not matched to a gene: 6. In DNA, the CDR3 is TGTGCCAGCAGTTTAGGACTAGCACCCTCCAATGAGCAGTTCTTC. Protein product: CASSLGLAPSNEQFF.

This clonotype was detected ten times or more. The chain links TRBV6-1 to TRBJ2-7; the match to TRBD2 covers 9 bases. With V trimmed by 8 bases and J by 3 bases, 5 bases remained unmatched. This CDR3 spans 13 amino acids. Germline values: CDR1 MNHNS, CDR2 SASEGT. Written as DNA, the CDR3 is TGTGCCAGCGGTCTAGCGGGGCTCTACGAGCAGTACTTC. It translates to CASGLAGLYEQYF.

This clonotype was seen repeatedly, ten times or more. The V call is TRBV14, the J call TRBJ2-5, with D possibly matching TRBD2 (6 bases). The CDR3 length is 15 residues. Between the trimmed V and J ends, which lost 2 bases and 5 bases, there was a span of 15 bases. Germline lookup yields CDR1 SGHDN and CDR2 FVKESK. CDR3 sequence reads: CASSQRTGGGETQYF. In DNA, the CDR3 is TGTGCCAGCAGCCAACGGACTGGAGGAGGGGAGACCCAGTACTTC.

As concerns this clonotype: A much larger clone is a single base away; this may be a read error. The chain employs TRBV20-1 and TRBJ2-1; D may be TRBD2 (7 bases). The CDR3 runs 12 residues. CDR1 is DFQATT and CDR2 is SNEGSKA in the germline V gene (reference sequence). DNA for the CDR3: TGCAGGGAGGGGGGGCTGGACAATGAGCAGTTCTTC. This encodes CREGGLDNEQFF.

This clonotype came up many times. The chain links TRBV6-6 to TRBJ1-5; weak D call: TRBD1 (6 bases). CDR3 size: 12 residues. Germline CDR1 MNHNY, CDR2 SVGAGI (reference sequence). Trimming removed 6 bases from V and 8 bases from J, with 11 bases in between. The CDR3 DNA reads as TGTGCCAGCAGGGAGGGGGATAAGCCCCAGCATTTT. Translating gives CASREGDKPQHF.

The table lists this clonotype with a few counts. V is TRBV5-1 and J is TRBJ1-2; 7 nucleotides line up with TRBD1. The ends lost 3 bases at V and 5 bases at J; junction bases unmatched: 10. The CDR3 contains 15 residues. Germline loops: CDR1 SGHRS, CDR2 YFSETQ. CDR3 coding DNA: TGCGCCAGCAGCTCCTACAGGGGACAATCATATGGCTACACCTTC. It encodes CASSSYRGQSYGYTF.

This clonotype was observed a few times. V usage is TRBV7-3 and J usage is TRBJ1-2; D is undetermined. Germline values: CDR1 SGHTA, CDR2 FQGTGA. This CDR3 has 15 amino acids. Trimming left V 4 bases short and J 12 bases short, with 24 bases between. CDR3 in DNA: TGTGCCAGCAGCTCCTCCCAGCTAATCAGCCCTGGGAACACCTTC. Amino acids: CASSSSQLISPGNTF. Using reference TRBV7-3 and TRBJ1-2 for the parts outside the CDR3, the full variable domain is GAGVSQTPSNKVTEKGKYVELRCDPISGHTALYWYRQSLGQGPEFLIYFQGTGAADDSGLPNDRFFAVRPEGSVSTLKIQRTERGDSAVYLCASSSSQLISPGNTFGSGTRLTVV.

This clonotype came up many times. The V call is TRBV14, the J call TRBJ1-6, with 7 bases lining up with TRBD1. Germline V gives CDR1 SGHDN, CDR2 FVKESK. The CDR3 spans 17 residues. The V and J ends lost 5 bases and 0 bases, in that order; junction bases with no gene match: 7. The DNA for the CDR3 is TGTGCCAGCAGCTCCCGGGACAGACTCTCCTATAATTCACCCCTCCACTTT. Amino acids: CASSSRDRLSYNSPLHF.

This clonotype has a count of ten or more. This chain links TRBV20-1 with TRBJ2-5; D is possibly TRBD2 (6 bases). The CDR3 consists of 13 residues. In germline, CDR1 is DFQATT, CDR2 SNEGSKA (reference sequence). V shed 5 bases and J shed 5 bases, with 15 bases lying between them. The CDR3 region has the DNA TGCAGTGCTGAAGGGGCTAGCGTTGAGACCCAGTACTTC. Protein product: CSAEGASVETQYF.

The chain recombines TRBV20-1 with TRBJ2-3; 8 bases match TRBD2. Germline CDR1 reads DFQATT; CDR2 reads SNEGSKA (reference sequence). The CDR3 has 14 amino acids. Losses at the gene ends were 2 bases for V and 3 bases for J; bases not matched to a gene: 4. CDR3 protein: CSARWVAGTDTQYF. DNA for the CDR3: TGCAGTGCTAGATGGGTAGCGGGGACAGATACGCAGTATTTT.

This clonotype was found many times. The J gene is TRBJ1-1, the V gene TRBV9; D might be TRBD1 (6 bases). CDR1 is SGDLS and CDR2 is YYNGEE in the germline V gene. Between the trimmed V and J ends, which lost 5 bases and 1 base, there was a span of 12 bases. There are 14 residues in the CDR3. DNA of the CDR3: TGTGCCAGCAGTCAAACAGGGTCGAACACTGAAGCTTTCTTT. Amino acid sequence: CASSQTGSNTEAFF.

The chain joins TRBV5-1 to TRBJ2-1, with a weak D call TRBD1 (5 bases). Germline V lookup: CDR1 SGHRS, CDR2 YFSETQ. Trimming left V 3 bases short and J 7 bases short, with 11 bases between. This CDR3 contains 13 residues. The CDR3 reads CASSSGQWNEQFF. The CDR3, as DNA: TGCGCCAGCAGCTCAGGACAATGGAATGAGCAGTTCTTC. Combining the CDR3 with reference TRBV5-1 and TRBJ2-1 gives the whole variable domain KAGVTQTPRYLIKTRGQQVTLSCSPISGHRSVSWYQQTPGQGLQFLFEYFSETQRNKGNFPGRFSGRQFSNSRSEMNVSTLELGDSALYLCASSSGQWNEQFFGPGTRLTVL.

DNA for the CDR3: TGTGCCAGCAGTTTATCGTCCGGGACAGGGTTCTCCTACGAGCAGTACTTC. Translation gives CASSLSSGTGFSYEQYF. The chain recombines TRBV27 with TRBJ2-7; 9 bases line up with TRBD1. This CDR3 spans 17 amino acids. V was clipped by 0 bases and J by 0 bases; unmatched bases: 6. Looked up from germline, CDR1 is MNHEY and CDR2 is SMNVEV (reference sequence).